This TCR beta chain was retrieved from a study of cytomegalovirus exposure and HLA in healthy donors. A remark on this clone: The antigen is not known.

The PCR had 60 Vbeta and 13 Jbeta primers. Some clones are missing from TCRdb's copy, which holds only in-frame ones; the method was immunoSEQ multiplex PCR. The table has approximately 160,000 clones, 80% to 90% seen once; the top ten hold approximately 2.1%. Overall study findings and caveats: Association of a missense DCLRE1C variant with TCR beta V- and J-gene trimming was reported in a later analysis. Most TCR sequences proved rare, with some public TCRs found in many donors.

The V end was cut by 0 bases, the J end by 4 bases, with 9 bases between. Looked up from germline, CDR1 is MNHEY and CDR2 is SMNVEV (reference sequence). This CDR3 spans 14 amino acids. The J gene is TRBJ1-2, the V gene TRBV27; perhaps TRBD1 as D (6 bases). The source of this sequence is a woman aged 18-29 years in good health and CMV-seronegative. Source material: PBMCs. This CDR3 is CASSLSPRGYGYTF. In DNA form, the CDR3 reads TGTGCCAGCAGTTTATCGCCCAGGGGCTATGGCTACACCTTC.